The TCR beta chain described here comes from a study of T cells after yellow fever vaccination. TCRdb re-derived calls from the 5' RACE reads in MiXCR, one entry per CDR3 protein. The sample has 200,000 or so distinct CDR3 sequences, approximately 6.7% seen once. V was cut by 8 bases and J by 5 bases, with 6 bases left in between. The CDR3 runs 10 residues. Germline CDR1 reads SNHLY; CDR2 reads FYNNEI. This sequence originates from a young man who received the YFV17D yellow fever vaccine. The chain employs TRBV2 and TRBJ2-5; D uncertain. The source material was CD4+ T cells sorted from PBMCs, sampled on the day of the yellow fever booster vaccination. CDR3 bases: TGTGCCAGCGGGCAGGAGACCCAGTACTTC. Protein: CASGQETQYF.